Following are 27 T cell receptor beta chains from one sample sequenced in a study of technical replicates of blood from several donors. Profiled with immunoSEQ multiplex PCR; TCRdb holds only in-frame clones, not every one. The sample has some 60,000 clones; around 92% are singletons. Sequenced sample: PBMCs. These TCRs come from a human donor in good health. Some clones in this sample may be carry-over from other donors' samples.

The rearrangement uses TRBV30 and TRBJ1-2; D is possibly TRBD1 (6 bases). The CDR3 is 14 amino acids. Trimming stripped 2 bases from V and 4 bases from J, with 14 bases between. Germline CDR1 and CDR2: GTSNPN and SVGIG (reference sequence). The CDR3 spells CAWSLRGAPYGYTF. The DNA for the CDR3 is TGTGCCTGGAGTCTCAGGGGAGCTCCCTATGGCTACACCTTC.

This clone has just one count. The chain joins TRBV7-9 to TRBJ2-5, with 12 bases matching TRBD2. The CDR3 extends over 16 amino acids. The germline gives CDR1 SEHNR, CDR2 FQNEAQ (reference sequence). J lost 2 bases, V lost 5 bases, and 6 bases had no gene match. CDR3 amino acids: CASSETSGRLQETQYF. DNA of the CDR3: TGTGCCAGCAGCGAGACTAGCGGGAGACTACAAGAGACCCAGTACTTC.

This sequence joins TRBV6-6 and TRBJ2-1; D is unclear. Germline V gene lookup returns CDR1 MNHNY and CDR2 SVGAGI (reference sequence). The CDR3 length is 14 residues. V lost 0 bases and J 0 bases, leaving 3 bases between the germline ends. The CDR3 reads CASSYSSSYNEQFF. The CDR3 region has the DNA TGTGCCAGCAGTTACTCTAGCTCCTACAATGAGCAGTTCTTC.

This CDR3 is CASSQVNLGLAETQYF. Here the CDR3 DNA reads TGCGCCAGCAGCCAAGTCAATCTGGGCTTGGCGGAGACCCAGTACTTC. V is TRBV4-1 and J is TRBJ2-5; no definite D call. Looked up from germline, CDR1 is MGHRA and CDR2 is YSYEKL. The CDR3 covers 16 residues. Trimming removed 1 base from V and 5 bases from J, with 17 bases in between.

The J gene is TRBJ2-5, the V gene TRBV7-2; D is uncertain. There are 11 residues in the CDR3. Trimming pared 5 bases from V and 2 bases from J, leaving 3 bases between. In germline, CDR1 is SGHTA, CDR2 FQGNSA. The CDR3 DNA follows: TGTGCCAGCAGCCCGCAAGAGACCCAGTACTTC. Translated, it gives CASSPQETQYF.

The chain recombines TRBV5-6 with TRBJ2-5, with 11 bases fitting TRBD2. The CDR3 sequence is 16 residues long. Looked up from germline, CDR1 is SGHDT and CDR2 is YYEEEE. After removal of 2 bases from V and 5 bases from J, the junction contained 8 bases not matched to a gene. CDR3 sequence: CASSFGKTSGVETQYF. The CDR3 DNA sequence: TGTGCCAGCAGCTTTGGGAAGACTAGCGGGGTGGAGACCCAGTACTTC. The complete variable domain, with remaining parts taken from reference TRBV5-6 and TRBJ2-5, reads DAGVTQSPTHLIKTRGQQVTLRCSPKSGHDTVSWYQQALGQGPQFIFQYYEEEERQRGNFPDRFSGHQFPNYSSELNVNALLLGDSALYLCASSFGKTSGVETQYFGPGTRLLVL.

This clone was counted once. The CDR3 nucleotides read TGTGCCAGCAGTTACTCGTCTGCGGAAGAGACCCAGTACTTC. Its protein is CASSYSSAEETQYF. V usage is TRBV6-5 and J usage is TRBJ2-5; D ambiguous. Germline V CDR1 and CDR2: MNHEY, SVGAGI. V was cut by 0 bases and J by 3 bases, with 8 bases left in between. The CDR3 has 14 residues.

J is TRBJ1-1 and V is TRBV27; no reliable D call. Germline CDR1 and CDR2: MNHEY and SMNVEV (reference sequence). The CDR3 is 12 amino acids. V lost 8 bases to trimming and J lost 6 bases, with 13 bases between them. Written as DNA, the CDR3 is TGTGCCAGCTCAAAACCGAGAGCTGAAGCTTTCTTT. Translated: CASSKPRAEAFF.

This chain joins TRBV15 and TRBJ1-4, with TRBD1 identical over 7 bases. CDR3 length: 14 amino acids. The trim removed 5 bases at V and 7 bases at J, leaving 7 bases unmatched. CDR1 and CDR2 (germline): LNHNV, YYDKDF (reference sequence). The CDR3 reads CATSEGQPTEKLFF. The DNA of the CDR3 is TGTGCCACCAGCGAGGGACAGCCAACTGAAAAACTGTTTTTT.

This clone was seen a handful of times. The chain couples TRBV6-5 to TRBJ2-7; 10 bases match TRBD1. CDR3 size: 14 residues. Germline V gives CDR1 MNHEY, CDR2 SVGAGI. Trimming took 4 bases from V and 12 from J; bases not matched to a gene: 12. DNA of the CDR3: TGTGCCAGCAGTTCCAACTCGGACAGGGGGGTTCGGTACTTC. Its translation is CASSSNSDRGVRYF.

The chain links TRBV7-2 to TRBJ2-4, with a possible D match to TRBD1 (6 bases). Germline V gene sequence: CDR1 SGHTA, CDR2 FQGNSA. V was trimmed by 4 bases and J by 0 bases, leaving 13 bases between them. The CDR3 is 16 residues long. CDR3 residues: CASSSQGSRAKNIQYF. The DNA for the CDR3 is TGTGCCAGCAGCTCACAGGGTTCGAGAGCCAAAAACATTCAGTACTTC.

The chain recombines TRBV19 with TRBJ1-1, with 7 nucleotides matching TRBD1. Trimming at V came to 4 bases and at J to 3 bases, leaving 11 bases not matched to a gene. There are 16 residues in the CDR3. Germline loops: CDR1 LNHDA, CDR2 SQIVND (reference sequence). The CDR3 DNA is TGTGCCAGTAGTACCCCCCGAGGCGACAGGGACACTGAAGCTTTCTTT. Its translation: CASSTPRGDRDTEAFF.

The J gene is TRBJ2-5, the V gene TRBV5-4, with 12 bases identical to TRBD2. The CDR3 is 15 amino acids. The V gene end was trimmed by 3 bases and the J gene end by 3 bases; junction bases not matched to a gene: 3. The V gene's germline CDR1 is SGHNT and CDR2 YYREEE (reference sequence). The CDR3 bases are TGTGCCAGCAGCTCCCGGACTAGCGGGAAAGAGACCCAGTACTTC. Translating it yields CASSSRTSGKETQYF.

The chain carries TRBV5-6 and TRBJ2-7; D is perhaps TRBD2 (5 bases). CDR1 and CDR2 (germline): SGHDT, YYEEEE. V was pared by 4 bases and J by 6 bases, with 23 bases between. This CDR3 has 16 residues. This CDR3 is CASSVGPRPNGGEQYF. The CDR3 DNA sequence: TGTGCCAGCAGCGTGGGCCCACGGCCTAACGGAGGCGAGCAGTACTTC.

CDR3 in amino acids: CASSPDRRGGYTF. The CDR3 coding sequence is TGTGCCAGCTCACCCGACCGACGGGGTGGCTACACCTTC. The chain links TRBV18 to TRBJ1-2; no clear D gene. Germline CDR1 and CDR2: KGHSH and LQKENI. V was shortened by 3 bases and J by 7 bases, with 12 bases between the two germline ends. This CDR3 region has 13 residues.

The chain couples TRBV21-1 to TRBJ2-7; the table names TRBD1, a call not compared with the DNA. TRBV21-1 is a documented pseudogene. This CDR3 region has 16 residues. This CDR3 is CASSLRGPRAAYEQYF. For the CDR3, the DNA is TGTGCCAGCAGCCTCAGGGGACCTAGGGCTGCCTACGAGCAGTACTTC.

J is TRBJ2-5 and V is TRBV7-9, with D possibly matching TRBD2 (5 bases). CDR3 length: 15 residues. V was shortened by 2 bases and J by 1 base, with 11 bases between the two germline ends. The germline V gene encodes CDR1 SEHNR and CDR2 FQNEAQ (reference sequence). CDR3 in amino acids: CASSLFVRGQETQYF. For the CDR3, the DNA is TGTGCCAGCAGCTTATTTGTCCGGGGCCAAGAGACCCAGTACTTC.

This clone was recorded only once. J is TRBJ1-2 and V is TRBV5-1; 9 bases map to TRBD1. Germline values: CDR1 SGHRS, CDR2 YFSETQ. The CDR3 consists of 12 residues. V trimming: 9 bases; J trimming: 2 bases; junction bases outside the gene matches: 2. This CDR3 reads CATGTGNYGYTF. Here the CDR3 DNA reads TGCGCCACGGGGACAGGGAACTATGGCTACACCTTC. Drawing the rest from reference TRBV5-1 and TRBJ1-2, the complete variable domain is KAGVTQTPRYLIKTRGQQVTLSCSPISGHRSVSWYQQTPGQGLQFLFEYFSETQRNKGNFPGRFSGRQFSNSRSEMNVSTLELGDSALYLCATGTGNYGYTFGSGTRLTVV.

This rearrangement joins TRBV19 to TRBJ2-1, with a possible D match to TRBD1 (6 bases). CDR1 is LNHDA, CDR2 SQIVND, per germline (reference sequence). V lost 6 bases to trimming and J lost 3 bases, with 15 bases between them. CDR3 length equals 15 residues. The CDR3 coding sequence is TGTGCCAGTAGAAAACACGCAGGGGTCTACAATGAGCAGTTCTTC. Translating gives CASRKHAGVYNEQFF.

The V call is TRBV4-1, the J call TRBJ1-2; TRBD1 agrees at 9 bases. The V and J ends lost 5 bases and 4 bases, in that order; junction bases with no gene match: 8. Germline V lookup: CDR1 MGHRA, CDR2 YSYEKL. The CDR3 sequence is 15 residues long. CDR3 protein: CASSAQGAQTYGYTF. DNA of the CDR3: TGCGCCAGCAGCGCACAGGGGGCGCAGACCTATGGCTACACCTTC.

The chain has TRBV4-1 and TRBJ2-7, with a weak D call TRBD1 (5 bases). Looked up from germline, CDR1 is MGHRA and CDR2 is YSYEKL. V was pared by 2 bases and J by 5 bases, with 13 bases between. This CDR3 comprises 14 residues. The CDR3 reads CASSQKTPGNEQYF. CDR3 bases: TGCGCCAGCAGCCAAAAAACTCCAGGGAACGAGCAGTACTTC.

This sequence joins TRBV19 and TRBJ1-1; 9 bases match TRBD1. The CDR3 is 17 amino acids. Looked up from germline, CDR1 is LNHDA and CDR2 is SQIVND (reference sequence). The J segment lost 3 bases and the V segment lost 6 bases, leaving 14 bases of the junction unmatched. Here the CDR3 reads CASSLDYRGRWDTEAFF. The DNA of the CDR3 is TGTGCCAGTAGCCTGGACTACAGGGGGCGGTGGGACACTGAAGCTTTCTTT.

This chain uses TRBV15 with TRBJ2-7; a weak D match, TRBD2 (7 bases). The CDR3 loop spans 16 amino acids. Germline V lookup: CDR1 LNHNV, CDR2 YYDKDF (reference sequence). The V gene lost 3 bases and the J gene lost 5 bases, with 20 bases spanning the gap. CDR3 sequence: CATSRAKGRGGDEQYF. CDR3 bases: TGTGCCACCAGCAGGGCCAAGGGTAGGGGGGGCGACGAGCAGTACTTC.

This clone was counted a single time. V and J are TRBV30 and TRBJ2-7; 7 bases match TRBD2. The V and J ends lost 0 bases and 3 bases, in that order; junction bases with no gene match: 5. The CDR3 is 14 residues long. CDR1 GTSNPN and CDR2 SVGIG come from the germline V gene (reference sequence). The CDR3 region is CAWSVTSEGYEQYF. The DNA of the CDR3 is TGTGCCTGGAGTGTAACTAGCGAGGGCTACGAGCAGTACTTC.

V gene TRBV29-1 combines with J gene TRBJ2-1, with D tentatively TRBD1 (5 bases). CDR1 is SQVTM and CDR2 is ANQGSEA in the germline V gene. The CDR3 covers 11 residues. V lost 7 bases to trimming and J lost 7 bases, with 11 bases between them. Written as DNA, the CDR3 is TGCAGCGGGGGAAGGGGAAATGAGCAGTTCTTC. Its translation is CSGGRGNEQFF.

The V call is TRBV29-1, the J call TRBJ1-2, with D possibly matching TRBD1 (6 bases). The V gene lost 0 bases and the J gene lost 5 bases, with 16 bases spanning the gap. The CDR3 totals 15 residues. Per germline, CDR1 SQVTM and CDR2 ANQGSEA. The CDR3 here is CSVEESGGRIYGYTF. Here the CDR3 DNA reads TGCAGCGTTGAAGAAAGCGGGGGGCGCATATATGGCTACACCTTC. Combining the CDR3 with reference TRBV29-1 and TRBJ1-2 gives the whole variable domain SAVISQKPSRDICQRGTSLTIQCQVDSQVTMMFWYRQQPGQSLTLIATANQGSEATYESGFVIDKFPISRPNLTFSTLTVSNMSPEDSSIYLCSVEESGGRIYGYTFGSGTRLTVV.

The chain carries TRBV25-1 and TRBJ1-3; weak D call: TRBD1 (5 bases). CDR1 and CDR2 from the germline V gene are MGHDK and SYGVNS. The CDR3 extends over 16 amino acids. The ends were cut back, 8 bases at V and 2 bases at J, with 19 bases in the middle. CDR3 region: CASATPERGPGNTIYF. CDR3 nucleotides: TGTGCCAGCGCTACCCCGGAAAGGGGTCCTGGAAACACCATATATTTT.